This is a list of T cell receptor beta chains from one sample in a study of shared clonotypes between healthy human individuals. Measured with immunoSEQ multiplex PCR; TCRdb has only the in-frame clones, and not every one. The repertoire includes about a million clones, 76% of them detected once, and approximately 1.5% sits in the top ten. Source material: memory CD4+ T cells sorted from blood. Receptor source: a man younger than 35 in good health. The CDR3 runs from the conserved cysteine through the conserved F or W. The D gene is left open where the match is weak. Where a row states a size, it is once, few, many or the class of an expanded clone; other rows omit it.

CDR3 protein: CASSSPPVPEQYF
CDR3 DNA: TGCGCCAGCAGCTCCCCGCCGGTCCCCGAGCAGTACTTC
V gene: TRBV5-1
clone size: .
D gene: .
J gene: TRBJ2-7

CDR3 protein: CASSLAGGSGNTIYF
CDR3 DNA: TGCGCCAGCAGCTTGGCCGGGGGGTCTGGAAACACCATATATTTT
V gene: TRBV5-1
clone size: .
D gene: .
J gene: TRBJ1-3

CDR3 protein: CASSLQGRGQSTEAFF
CDR3 DNA: TGTGCCAGCAGCTTACAGGGCAGGGGGCAATCCACTGAAGCTTTCTTT
V gene: TRBV7-9
clone size: .
D gene: TRBD1
J gene: TRBJ1-1

CDR3 protein: CASIGDFQETQYF
CDR3 DNA: TGTGCCAGCATCGGGGACTTTCAAGAGACCCAGTACTTC
V gene: TRBV7-2
clone size: .
D gene: .
J gene: TRBJ2-5

CDR3 protein: CASRTGIINEQFF
CDR3 DNA: TGTGCCAGCAGAACAGGGATAATTAATGAGCAGTTCTTC
V gene: TRBV6-1
clone size: .
D gene: .
J gene: TRBJ2-1

CDR3 protein: CASSLAVGLNTEAFF
CDR3 DNA: TGCGCCAGCAGCTTGGCCGTGGGACTGAACACTGAAGCTTTCTTT
V gene: TRBV5-1
clone size: .
D gene: .
J gene: TRBJ1-1

CDR3 protein: CSVEWNVRNTEAFF
CDR3 DNA: TGCAGCGTTGAGTGGAACGTTAGGAACACTGAAGCTTTCTTT
V gene: TRBV29-1
clone size: .
D gene: .
J gene: TRBJ1-1

CDR3 protein: CSVGVGYNEQFF
CDR3 DNA: TGCAGCGTCGGGGTTGGATACAATGAGCAGTTCTTC
V gene: TRBV29-1
clone size: .
D gene: .
J gene: TRBJ2-1

CDR3 protein: CASSTQAVGGYF
CDR3 DNA: TGTGCCAGCAGTACACAGGCCGTTGGGGGGTACTTC
V gene: TRBV6-6
clone size: .
D gene: .
J gene: TRBJ2-7

CDR3 protein: CASSEREDQYF
CDR3 DNA: TGTGCCAGCTCTGAGAGAGAGGACCAGTACTTC
V gene: TRBV7-2
clone size: .
D gene: .
J gene: TRBJ2-5

CDR3 protein: CASTRRGAGETQYF
CDR3 DNA: TGTGCCAGCACCAGGCGGGGGGCGGGAGAGACCCAGTACTTC
V gene: TRBV2
clone size: .
D gene: TRBD2
J gene: TRBJ2-5

CDR3 protein: CAISVEEESGQHF
CDR3 DNA: TGTGCCATCAGTGTGGAGGAGGAGTCAGGCCAGCATTTT
V gene: TRBV10-3
clone size: .
D gene: .
J gene: TRBJ1-5

CDR3 protein: CAISEGATNEKLFF
CDR3 DNA: TGTGCCATCAGTGAAGGAGCAACTAATGAAAAACTGTTTTTT
V gene: TRBV10-3
clone size: .
D gene: .
J gene: TRBJ1-4

CDR3 protein: CASSLVATGGTGELFF
CDR3 DNA: TGTGCCAGCAGCTTAGTAGCGACAGGGGGCACCGGGGAGCTGTTTTTT
V gene: TRBV7-2
clone size: .
D gene: TRBD1
J gene: TRBJ2-2

CDR3 protein: CAWRGQGAGNTIYF
CDR3 DNA: TGTGCCTGGAGAGGACAGGGTGCTGGAAACACCATATATTTT
V gene: TRBV30
clone size: .
D gene: TRBD1
J gene: TRBJ1-3

CDR3 protein: CASSLGGRKDNEQFF
CDR3 DNA: TGTGCCAGCAGTTTAGGTGGGCGTAAGGACAATGAGCAGTTCTTC
V gene: TRBV28
clone size: .
D gene: .
J gene: TRBJ2-1

CDR3 protein: CASSASGFQETQYF
CDR3 DNA: TGTGCCAGCAGTGCGAGCGGATTCCAAGAGACCCAGTACTTC
V gene: TRBV2
clone size: .
D gene: .
J gene: TRBJ2-5

CDR3 protein: CASSLADRGAYNEQFF
CDR3 DNA: TGCGCCAGCAGCTTGGCAGACAGGGGTGCCTACAATGAGCAGTTCTTC
V gene: TRBV5-1
clone size: once
D gene: TRBD1
J gene: TRBJ2-1

CDR3 protein: CAWNTRLGTEAFF
CDR3 DNA: TGTGCCTGGAATACGAGGTTAGGCACTGAAGCTTTCTTT
V gene: TRBV30
clone size: .
D gene: .
J gene: TRBJ1-1

CDR3 protein: CASSPPGQTSSPLHF
CDR3 DNA: TGTGCCAGCTCACCTCCGGGACAGACATCATCACCCCTCCACTTT
V gene: TRBV18
clone size: many
D gene: TRBD1
J gene: TRBJ1-6

CDR3 protein: CSVDRGVGEAFF
CDR3 DNA: TGCAGCGTTGATCGCGGGGTAGGTGAAGCTTTCTTT
V gene: TRBV29-1
clone size: .
D gene: .
J gene: TRBJ1-1

CDR3 protein: CASSSTANTEAFF
CDR3 DNA: TGTGCCAGCTCATCGACAGCGAACACTGAAGCTTTCTTT
V gene: TRBV18
clone size: .
D gene: .
J gene: TRBJ1-1

CDR3 protein: CASSDYMGSYQPQHF
CDR3 DNA: TGTGCCAGCAGTGACTATATGGGGAGTTATCAGCCCCAGCATTTT
V gene: TRBV6-1
clone size: .
D gene: .
J gene: TRBJ1-5

CDR3 protein: CGTITTGRHYGYTF
CDR3 DNA: TGTGGAACCATCACCACCGGGCGCCACTATGGCTACACCTTC
V gene: TRBV5-8
clone size: .
D gene: .
J gene: TRBJ1-2

CDR3 protein: CASSRVLSAAEAFF
CDR3 DNA: TGTGCCAGCAGCCGGGTCCTCTCGGCAGCTGAAGCTTTCTTT
V gene: TRBV7-2
clone size: .
D gene: .
J gene: TRBJ1-1

CDR3 protein: CASSYRPTSWEQFF
CDR3 DNA: TGTGCCAGCAGTTACCGACCGACTAGCTGGGAGCAGTTCTTC
V gene: TRBV6-5
clone size: few
D gene: TRBD2
J gene: TRBJ2-1